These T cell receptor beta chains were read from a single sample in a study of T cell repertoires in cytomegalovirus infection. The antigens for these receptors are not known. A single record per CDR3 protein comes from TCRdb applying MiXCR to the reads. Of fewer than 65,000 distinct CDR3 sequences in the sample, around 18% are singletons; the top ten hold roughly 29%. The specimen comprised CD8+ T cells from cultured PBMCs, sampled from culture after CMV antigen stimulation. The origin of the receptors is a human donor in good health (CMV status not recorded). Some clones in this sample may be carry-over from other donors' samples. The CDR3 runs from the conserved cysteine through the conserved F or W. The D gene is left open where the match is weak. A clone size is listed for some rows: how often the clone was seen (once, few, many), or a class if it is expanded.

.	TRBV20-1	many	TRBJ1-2	TGCAGTGCTAGAGATGCGGGACTCAGCTATGGCTACACCTTC	CSARDAGLSYGYTF
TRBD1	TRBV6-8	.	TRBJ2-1	TGTGCCAGCAGTCCCGGGACAGGGTACAATGAGCAGTTCTTC	CASSPGTGYNEQFF
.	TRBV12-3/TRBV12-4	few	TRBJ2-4	TGTGCCAGCAGTTTAGTGGACGGGGATCCCAAAAACATTCAGTACTTC	CASSLVDGDPKNIQYF
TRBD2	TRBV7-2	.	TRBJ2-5	TGTGCCAGCAGCCAAGTATATAGGACTAGCACCCAAGAGACCCAGTACTTC	CASSQVYRTSTQETQYF
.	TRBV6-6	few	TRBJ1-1	TGTGCCAGCAGTTACGGGGGGAACACTGAAGCTTTCTTT	CASSYGGNTEAFF
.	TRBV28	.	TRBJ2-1	TGTGCCAGTAGCGTCTTAACCTACAATGAGCAGTTCTTC	CASSVLTYNEQFF
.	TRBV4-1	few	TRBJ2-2	TGCGCCAGCAGCCAAGATCCTCTATTCCAACCGACAAACCATAAGACGGCGGAGCTGTTTTTT	CASSQDPLFQPTNHKTAELFF
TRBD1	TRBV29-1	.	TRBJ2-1	TGCAGCGTCGAGGGACAGGGTTACAATGAGCAGTTCTTC	CSVEGQGYNEQFF
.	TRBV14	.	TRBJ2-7	TGTGCCAGCAGCGCACTCTACGAGCAGTACTTC	CASSALYEQYF
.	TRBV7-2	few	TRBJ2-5	TGTGCCAGCACCTTAAGGGGTAGAGGGGAAGAGACCCAGTACTTC	CASTLRGRGEETQYF
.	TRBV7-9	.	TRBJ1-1	TGTGCCAGCAGCCCCGGAGGGCCGATGAACACTGAAGCTTTCTTT	CASSPGGPMNTEAFF
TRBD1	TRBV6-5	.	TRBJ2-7	TGTGCCAGCAGTCTCGGACAGGTTTCATACGAGCAGTACTTC	CASSLGQVSYEQYF
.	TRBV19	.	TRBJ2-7	TGTGCCAGTAGTATAGGCGAATGGGCAGAGAGCTCCTACGAGCAGTACTTC	CASSIGEWAESSYEQYF
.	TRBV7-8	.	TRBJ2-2	TGTGCCAGCAGAAAACGGGCAGGGGACACCGGGGAGCTGTTTTTT	CASRKRAGDTGELFF
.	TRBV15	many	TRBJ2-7	TGTGCCACCAGCAGAGCTCGGGAGTGGGACGAGCAGTACTTC	CATSRAREWDEQYF
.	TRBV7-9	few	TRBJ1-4	TGTGCCAGCAGCTTAGTAGGGTTGGAAGAAAAACTGTTTTTT	CASSLVGLEEKLFF
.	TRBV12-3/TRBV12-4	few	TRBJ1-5	TGTGCCAGCAGTTTAGGGAGCCCTAATCAGCCCCAGCATTTT	CASSLGSPNQPQHF
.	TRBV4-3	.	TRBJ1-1	TGCGCCAGCAGCCAAGCACGAAGCAACACTGAAGCTTTCTTT	CASSQARSNTEAFF
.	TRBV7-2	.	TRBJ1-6	TGTGCCAGCAGCCCTTCCACAGGGATTAATTCACCCCTCCACTTT	CASSPSTGINSPLHF
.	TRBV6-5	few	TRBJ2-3	TGTGCCAGCAGTTCCCCACGGTCTGGAAGTGGGAATACGCAGTATTTT	CASSSPRSGSGNTQYF
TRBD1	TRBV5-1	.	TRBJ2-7	TGCGCCAGCAGCTCGCCGGGACAGGGGGGCCACGAGCAGTACTTC	CASSSPGQGGHEQYF
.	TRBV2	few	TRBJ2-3	TGTGCCACCAAGACAGCGATTGCCACAGATACGCAGTATTTT	CATKTAIATDTQYF
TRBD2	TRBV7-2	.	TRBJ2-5	TGTGCCAGCAGACTAGCGGGGGGATCCCAAGAGACCCAGTACTTC	CASRLAGGSQETQYF
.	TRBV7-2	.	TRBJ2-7	TGTGCCAGCAGGGGGACATTTTACGAGCAGTACTTC	CASRGTFYEQYF
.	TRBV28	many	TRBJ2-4	TGTGCCACCTCGGGTTGGGGGGAAAACATTCAGTACTTC	CATSGWGENIQYF
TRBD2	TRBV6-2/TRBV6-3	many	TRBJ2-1	TGTGCCAGCAGCCGGACTAGCGGGGGGCATTATGAGCAGTTCTTC	CASSRTSGGHYEQFF
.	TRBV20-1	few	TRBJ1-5	TGCAGTGCTAGAGAACTGGCCGCTCTCGGGGTCCAGCCCCAGCATTTT	CSARELAALGVQPQHF
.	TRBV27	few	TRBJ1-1	TGTGCCAGCGAGAGGTGGGGTGAAGCTTTCTTT	CASERWGEAFF
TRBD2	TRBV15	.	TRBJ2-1	TGTGCCACCAGCAGAGTTCGGGAGGGGAGGAATGAGCAGTTCTTC	CATSRVREGRNEQFF
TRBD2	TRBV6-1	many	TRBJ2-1	TGTGCCAGTGAAAGACTAGCGGAGACCTACAATGAGCAGTTCTTC	CASERLAETYNEQFF
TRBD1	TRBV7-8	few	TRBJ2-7	TGTGCCAGCAGCACCCCGGACAGGGGGGTAAGGGACGAGCAGTACTTC	CASSTPDRGVRDEQYF
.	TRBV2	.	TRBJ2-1	TGTGCCAGTTTAATAGCGGATAACAATGAGCAGTTCTTC	CASLIADNNEQFF
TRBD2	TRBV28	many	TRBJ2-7	TGTGCCACCTTGGGGGGGGGCTACGAGCAGTACTTC	CATLGGGYEQYF
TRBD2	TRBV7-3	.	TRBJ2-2	TGTGCCAGCAGCTCCTTAGGACTAGCGGGGGGCGCGAACACCGGGGAGCTGTTTTTT	CASSSLGLAGGANTGELFF
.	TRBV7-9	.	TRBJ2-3	TGTGCCGGCGGGGGCGTAGATACGCAGTATTTT	CAGGGVDTQYF
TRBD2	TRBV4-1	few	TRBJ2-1	TGCGCCAGCAGCCCCGGGGGGGGGGGAAATGAGCAGTTCTTC	CASSPGGGGNEQFF
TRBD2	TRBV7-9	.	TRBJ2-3	TGTGCCAGCAGCTACGATCCTAGCGGGGGTCATACAGATACGCAGTATTTT	CASSYDPSGGHTDTQYF
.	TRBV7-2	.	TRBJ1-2	TGTGCCAGCAGCCGAACCCCGGGTGGGGGCGCAAGCTATGGCTACACCTTC	CASSRTPGGGASYGYTF
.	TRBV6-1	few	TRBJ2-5	TGTGCCAGCAGTGAGTCGCCGGGGGCAAGAGAGACCCAGTACTTC	CASSESPGARETQYF
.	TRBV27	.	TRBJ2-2	TGTGCCAGCAGGCCCGGGACCCAGGGCGGGGAGCTGTTTTTT	CASRPGTQGGELFF
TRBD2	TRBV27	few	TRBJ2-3	TGTGCCAGCAGTTTTACTAGCGGGTCGAAAGATACGCAGTATTTT	CASSFTSGSKDTQYF
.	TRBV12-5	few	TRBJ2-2	TGTGCTAGTGGATGGCAGGGAGACACCGGGGAGCTGTTTTTT	CASGWQGDTGELFF
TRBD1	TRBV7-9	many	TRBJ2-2	TGTGCCACACGGACAGGGGACAACACCGGGGAGCTGTTTTTT	CATRTGDNTGELFF
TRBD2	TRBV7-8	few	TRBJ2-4	TGTGCCAGCAGCTCCCCGACGACTAGCGGGAGGGCCCAAAACATTCAGTACTTC	CASSSPTTSGRAQNIQYF
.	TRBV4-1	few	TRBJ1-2	TGCGCCAGCAGCTATGGGACAACTGACAACTATGGCTACACCTTC	CASSYGTTDNYGYTF
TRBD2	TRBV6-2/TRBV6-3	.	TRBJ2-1	TGTGCCAGCAGTTCAGGGAGGGGCTACAATGAGCAGTTCTTC	CASSSGRGYNEQFF